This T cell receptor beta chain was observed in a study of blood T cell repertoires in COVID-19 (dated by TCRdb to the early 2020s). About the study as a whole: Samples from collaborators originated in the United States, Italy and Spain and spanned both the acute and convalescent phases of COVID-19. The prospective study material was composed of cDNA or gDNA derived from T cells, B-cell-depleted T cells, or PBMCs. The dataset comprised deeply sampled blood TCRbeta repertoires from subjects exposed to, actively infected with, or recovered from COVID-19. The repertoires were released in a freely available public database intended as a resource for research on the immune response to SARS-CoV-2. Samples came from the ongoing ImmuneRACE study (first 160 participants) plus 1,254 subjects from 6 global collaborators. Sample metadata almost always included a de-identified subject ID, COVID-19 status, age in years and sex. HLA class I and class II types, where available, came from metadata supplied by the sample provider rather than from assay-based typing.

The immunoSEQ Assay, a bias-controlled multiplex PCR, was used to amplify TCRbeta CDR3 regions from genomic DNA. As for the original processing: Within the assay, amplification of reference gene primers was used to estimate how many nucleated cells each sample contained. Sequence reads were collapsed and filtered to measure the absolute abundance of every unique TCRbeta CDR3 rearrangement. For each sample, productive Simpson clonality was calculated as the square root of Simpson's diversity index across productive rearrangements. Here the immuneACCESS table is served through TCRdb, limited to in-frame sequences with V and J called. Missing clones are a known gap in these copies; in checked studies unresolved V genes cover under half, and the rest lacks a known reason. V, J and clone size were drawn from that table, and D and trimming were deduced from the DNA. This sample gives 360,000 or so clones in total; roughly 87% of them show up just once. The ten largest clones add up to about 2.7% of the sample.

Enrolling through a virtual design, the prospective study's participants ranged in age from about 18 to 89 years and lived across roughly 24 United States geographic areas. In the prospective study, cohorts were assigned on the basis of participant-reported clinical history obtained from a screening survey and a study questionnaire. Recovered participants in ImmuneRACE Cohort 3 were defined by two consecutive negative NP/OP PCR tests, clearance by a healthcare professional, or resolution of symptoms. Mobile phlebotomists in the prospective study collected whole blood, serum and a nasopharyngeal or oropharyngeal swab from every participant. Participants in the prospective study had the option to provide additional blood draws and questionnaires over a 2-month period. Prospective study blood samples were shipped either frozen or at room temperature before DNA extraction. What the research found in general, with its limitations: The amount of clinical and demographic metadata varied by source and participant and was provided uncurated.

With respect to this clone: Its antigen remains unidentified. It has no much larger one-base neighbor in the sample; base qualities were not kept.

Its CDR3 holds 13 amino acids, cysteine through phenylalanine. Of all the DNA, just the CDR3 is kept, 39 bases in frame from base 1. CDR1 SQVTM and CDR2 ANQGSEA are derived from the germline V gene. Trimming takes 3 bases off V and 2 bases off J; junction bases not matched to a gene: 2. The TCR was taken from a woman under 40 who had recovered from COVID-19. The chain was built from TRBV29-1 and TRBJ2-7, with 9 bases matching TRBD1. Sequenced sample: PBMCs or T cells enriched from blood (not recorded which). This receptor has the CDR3 CSVDGTGTYEQYF. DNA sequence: TGCAGCGTTGACGGGACAGGGACCTACGAGCAGTACTTC.